In its sample, the clone carrying this TCR beta chain was seen a few times. What it binds is unknown. TCRdb re-derived calls from the 5' RACE reads in MiXCR, one entry per CDR3 protein. The repertoire has 100,000 or so distinct CDR3 sequences, over 8.5% of them found once; the top ten carry around 39%. The data belong to a study of T-cell memory formation after mild COVID-19. Overall study: Most TCR clusters belonged to a single donor.

Overall study results and limits: The CD4+ clones that contracted clustered mainly within CM and EM, and the CD8+ clones concentrated in EMRA. There were some responding clones in pre-infection memory, which suggested that cross-reactive memory had joined. Clones that contracted from day 15 to 85 had balanced CD4/CD8; later expanders were CD4+ biased.

Germline CDR1 reads LGHNA; CDR2 reads YSLEER. This CDR3 contains 15 residues. V lost 0 bases, J lost 5 bases, and 13 bases lay in between. The gene calls are TRBV4-3 and TRBJ1-1; D possibly corresponds to TRBD1 (5 bases). This receptor was obtained from a man aged 18 to 30 who had mild COVID-19 (a few samples of this study predate the infection). Cell type and time point are not known. Sequenced sample: PBMCs or a T cell subset sorted from them (not recorded which). CDR3 nucleotides: TGCGCCAGCAGCCAAGATTCATTAGGGGATACTGAAGCTTTCTTT. This encodes CASSQDSLGDTEAFF.